The entry below describes one T cell receptor beta chain. The data are from a study of shared clonotypes between healthy human individuals. Donors comprised only Caucasian adults living in Nashville, Tennessee. Genomic DNA for unsorted samples, which was extracted with the QIAamp DNA Blood Mini kit, came from about 90 million PBMCs. The table came from immunoSEQ multiplex PCR; TCRdb's copy has only in-frame clones and leaves some out. The data show around 510,000 clones, with around 78% seen just once and 12% held by the top ten. CDR1 is GTSNPN and CDR2 is SVGIG in the germline V gene (reference sequence). CDR3 length: 15 amino acids. V was trimmed by 3 bases and J by 2 bases, leaving 14 bases between them.

Sequencing input: PBMCs. The V gene is TRBV30, the J gene TRBJ1-3, with a tentative D call TRBD1 (6 bases). The origin of this receptor is a woman aged 35 to 49 in good health. Some clones in this sample may be carry-over from other donors' samples. The DNA of the CDR3 is TGTGCCTGGAGGGGTCCAGGGGAAACTGGAAACACCATATATTTT. This translates into CAWRGPGETGNTIYF. Looking up the rest from reference TRBV30 and TRBJ1-3 gives the full variable domain: SQTIHQWPATLVQPVGSPLSLECTVEGTSNPNLYWYRQAAGRGLQLLFYSVGIGQISSEVPQNLSASRPQDRQFILSSKKLLLSDSGFYLCAWRGPGETGNTIYFGEGSWLTVV.